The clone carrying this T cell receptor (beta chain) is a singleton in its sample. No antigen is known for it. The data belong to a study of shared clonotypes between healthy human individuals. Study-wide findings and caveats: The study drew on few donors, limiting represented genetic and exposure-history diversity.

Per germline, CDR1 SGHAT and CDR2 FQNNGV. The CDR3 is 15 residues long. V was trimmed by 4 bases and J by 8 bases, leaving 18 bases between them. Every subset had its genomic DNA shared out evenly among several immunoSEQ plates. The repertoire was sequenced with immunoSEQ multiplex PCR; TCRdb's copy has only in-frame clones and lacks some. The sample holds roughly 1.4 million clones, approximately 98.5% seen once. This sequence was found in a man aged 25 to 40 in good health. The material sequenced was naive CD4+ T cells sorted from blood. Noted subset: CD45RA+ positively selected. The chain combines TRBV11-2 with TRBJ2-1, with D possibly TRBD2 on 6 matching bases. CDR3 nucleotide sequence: TGTGCCAGCAGCTGGGAGGTGATGCATGGCGATGAGCAGTTCTTC. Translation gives CASSWEVMHGDEQFF.